This is a list of T cell receptor beta chains from one sample in a study of CD8 T cells in Susac syndrome. TCRdb re-derived calls from the immunoSEQ multiplex PCR reads in MiXCR, one entry per CDR3 protein. This sample carries about 200,000 distinct CDR3 sequences, more than 85% of them seen once, and the ten largest clones take 0.082%. Material: CD4+ T cells from PBMCs. The receptors come from a human donor with multiple sclerosis. The CDR3 runs from the conserved cysteine through the conserved F or W. The order of the fields is D gene, V gene, J gene, clone size, CDR3 protein, CDR3 DNA. A D gene is named only where the DNA matches it firmly. Clone size appears in some rows only: once, few, many, or a class for an expanded clone.

TRBD1	TRBV4-2	TRBJ1-6	-	CASSQDGTGYNSPLHF	TGTGCCAGCAGCCAAGATGGGACAGGCTATAATTCACCCCTCCACTTT
-	TRBV29-1	TRBJ2-1	-	CSVSGTRQDEQFF	TGCAGCGTTTCTGGGACTCGTCAGGATGAGCAGTTCTTC
-	TRBV18	TRBJ1-6	-	CASSPRKGENSPLHF	TGTGCCAGCTCACCAAGGAAAGGGGAGAATTCACCCCTCCACTTT
-	TRBV12-3/TRBV12-4	TRBJ1-5	-	CASTLWEGPQHF	TGTGCCAGCACCCTCTGGGAGGGGCCCCAGCATTTT
TRBD2	TRBV5-4	TRBJ2-1	-	CASSLAGGGVNNEQFF	TGTGCCAGCAGCTTGGCCGGCGGGGGGGTTAACAATGAGCAGTTCTTC
-	TRBV20-1	TRBJ1-1	-	CSARDGDSNTEAFF	TGCAGTGCTAGAGATGGGGACTCGAACACTGAAGCTTTCTTT
-	TRBV15	TRBJ1-5	-	CATSRTRRAEGQPQHF	TGTGCCACCAGCAGAACCCGCCGGGCTGAGGGACAGCCCCAGCATTTT
-	TRBV6-5	TRBJ1-5	-	CASSYFGIGQPQHF	TGTGCCAGCAGTTACTTTGGAATAGGCCAGCCCCAGCATTTT
TRBD1	TRBV4-2	TRBJ1-4	once	CASSQVVQGAYEKLFF	TGTGCCAGCAGCCAAGTTGTGCAGGGGGCTTATGAAAAACTGTTTTTT
-	TRBV7-2	TRBJ2-7	-	CASSLSSGFEQYF	TGTGCCAGCAGCTTATCCTCGGGTTTCGAGCAGTACTTC
-	TRBV30	TRBJ1-3	once	CAWTLSGNTIYF	TGTGCCTGGACCTTGTCGGGAAACACCATATATTTT
-	TRBV29-1	TRBJ2-7	-	CSVRGTFYEQYF	TGCAGCGTTCGAGGGACATTCTACGAGCAGTACTTC